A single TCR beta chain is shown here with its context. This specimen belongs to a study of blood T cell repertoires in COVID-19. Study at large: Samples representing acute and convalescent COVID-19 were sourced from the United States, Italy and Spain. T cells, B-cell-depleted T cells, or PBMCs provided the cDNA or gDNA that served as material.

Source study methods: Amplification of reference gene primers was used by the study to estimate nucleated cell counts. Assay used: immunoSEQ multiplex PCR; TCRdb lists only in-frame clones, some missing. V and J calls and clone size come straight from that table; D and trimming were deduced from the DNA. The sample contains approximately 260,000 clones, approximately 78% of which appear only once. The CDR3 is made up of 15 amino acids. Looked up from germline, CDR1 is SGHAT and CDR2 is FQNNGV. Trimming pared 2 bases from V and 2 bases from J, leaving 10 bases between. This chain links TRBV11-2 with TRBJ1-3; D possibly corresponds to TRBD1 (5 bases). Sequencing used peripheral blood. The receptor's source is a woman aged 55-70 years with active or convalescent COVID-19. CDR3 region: CASSLRGPTGNTIYF. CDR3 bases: TGTGCCAGCAGCTTAAGGGGTCCAACTGGAAACACCATATATTTT. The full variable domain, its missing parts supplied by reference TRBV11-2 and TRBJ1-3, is EAGVAQSPRYKIIEKRQSVAFWCNPISGHATLYWYQQILGQGPKLLIQFQNNGVVDDSQLPKDRFSAERLKGVDSTLKIQPAKLEDSAVYLCASSLRGPTGNTIYFGEGSWLTVV.